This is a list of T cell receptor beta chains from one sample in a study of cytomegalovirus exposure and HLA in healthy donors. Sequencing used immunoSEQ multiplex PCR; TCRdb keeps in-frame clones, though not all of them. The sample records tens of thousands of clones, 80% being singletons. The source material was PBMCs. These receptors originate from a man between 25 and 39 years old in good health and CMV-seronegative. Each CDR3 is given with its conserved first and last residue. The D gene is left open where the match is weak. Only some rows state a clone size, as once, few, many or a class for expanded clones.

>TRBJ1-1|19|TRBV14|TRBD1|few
CASSHRDRSSLRRRTEAFF
TGTGCCAGCAGCCACCGGGACAGGTCCTCATTGAGAAGGAGGACTGAAGCTTTCTTT
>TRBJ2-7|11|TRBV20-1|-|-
CSARVTNEQYF
TGCAGTGCTAGGGTGACAAATGAGCAGTACTTC
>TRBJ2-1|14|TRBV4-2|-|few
CASSHAELGNEQFF
TGTGCCAGCAGCCATGCGGAGCTAGGAAATGAGCAGTTCTTC
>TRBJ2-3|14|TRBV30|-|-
CAWSWGLGTDTQYF
TGTGCCTGGAGTTGGGGACTGGGCACAGATACGCAGTATTTT
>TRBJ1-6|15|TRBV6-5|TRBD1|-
CASTLNRDRNSPLHF
TGTGCCAGCACCCTAAACCGGGACAGAAATTCACCCCTCCACTTT
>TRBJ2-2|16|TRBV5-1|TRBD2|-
CASSRTSVRGTGELFF
TGCGCCAGCAGCCGGACTAGCGTACGGGGCACCGGGGAGCTGTTTTTT
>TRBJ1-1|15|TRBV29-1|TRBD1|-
CSATGTGVSNTEAFF
TGCAGCGCAACCGGGACAGGGGTTTCTAACACTGAAGCTTTCTTT
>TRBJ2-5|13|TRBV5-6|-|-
CASSLVQGETQYF
TGTGCCAGCAGCTTGGTACAGGGAGAGACCCAGTACTTC
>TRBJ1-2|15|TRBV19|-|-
CASSIPGVLPYGYTF
TGTGCCAGTAGTATCCCAGGGGTCCTCCCTTATGGCTACACCTTC
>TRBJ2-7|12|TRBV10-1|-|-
CASSFTRGEQYF
TGCGCCAGCAGTTTCACTCGCGGCGAGCAGTACTTC
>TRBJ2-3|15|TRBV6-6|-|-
CASSYPGRRLDTQYF
TGTGCCAGCAGTTACCCCGGGCGGAGGCTGGATACGCAGTATTTT
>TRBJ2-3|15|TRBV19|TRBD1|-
CASSPGQGHTDTQYF
TGTGCCAGTAGCCCTGGACAGGGGCACACAGATACGCAGTATTTT
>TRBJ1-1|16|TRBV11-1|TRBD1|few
CASSVGGRGKNTEAFF
TGTGCCAGCAGTGTGGGAGGCAGGGGGAAGAACACTGAAGCTTTCTTT
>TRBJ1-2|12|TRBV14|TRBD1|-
CASRSGTGVYTF
TGTGCCAGCAGGTCCGGGACAGGGGTCTACACCTTC
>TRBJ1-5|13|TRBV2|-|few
CASTRSSNQPQHF
TGTGCCAGCACCCGGAGTAGCAATCAGCCCCAGCATTTT
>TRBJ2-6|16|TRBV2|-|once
CASRSRVPSGANVLTF
TGTGCCAGCCGGTCCCGCGTTCCCTCTGGGGCCAACGTCCTGACTTTC
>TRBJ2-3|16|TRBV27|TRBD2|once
CASSLTSGGYTDTQYF
TGTGCCAGCAGTTTAACTAGCGGGGGCTACACAGATACGCAGTATTTT
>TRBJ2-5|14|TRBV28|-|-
CASRGGGSQETQYF
TGTGCCAGTAGGGGTGGGGGGTCACAAGAGACCCAGTACTTC
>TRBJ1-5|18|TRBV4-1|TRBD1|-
CASSQDTGGANSNQPQHF
TGCGCCAGCAGCCAAGATACAGGGGGGGCCAATAGCAATCAGCCCCAGCATTTT
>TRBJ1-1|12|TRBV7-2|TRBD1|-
CASSKQGAEAFF
TGTGCCAGCAGTAAACAGGGGGCCGAAGCTTTCTTT
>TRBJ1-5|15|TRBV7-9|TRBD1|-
CASSSDRVWGQPQHF
TGTGCCAGCAGCTCAGACAGGGTATGGGGTCAGCCCCAGCATTTT
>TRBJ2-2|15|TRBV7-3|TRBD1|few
CASSRGQGRAGELFF
TGTGCCAGCAGCCGGGGACAGGGAAGGGCCGGGGAGCTGTTTTTT
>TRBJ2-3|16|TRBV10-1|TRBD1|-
CASSEYDRGQGDTQYF
TGCGCCAGCAGTGAGTATGACAGGGGGCAAGGAGATACGCAGTATTTT
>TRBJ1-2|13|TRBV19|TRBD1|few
CASNPTGNYGYTF
TGTGCCAGTAACCCGACAGGGAACTATGGCTACACCTTC
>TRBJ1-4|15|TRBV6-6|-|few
CASSFSGRGNEKLFF
TGTGCCAGCAGCTTCTCAGGCCGGGGAAATGAAAAACTGTTTTTT
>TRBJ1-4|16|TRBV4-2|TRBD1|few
CASSQDYGTGGEKLFF
TGTGCCAGCAGCCAAGATTACGGGACAGGGGGAGAAAAACTGTTTTTT
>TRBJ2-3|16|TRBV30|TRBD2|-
CAWSGGTSGGADTQYF
TGTGCCTGGAGTGGCGGGACTAGCGGGGGGGCAGATACGCAGTATTTT
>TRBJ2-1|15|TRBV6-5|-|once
CASSYSVLGSNEQFF
TGTGCCAGCAGTTACTCGGTACTAGGATCCAATGAGCAGTTCTTC
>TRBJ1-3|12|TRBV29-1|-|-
CSVGRAGNTIYF
TGCAGCGTTGGCAGGGCTGGAAACACCATATATTTT
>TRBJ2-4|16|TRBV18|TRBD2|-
CASSPTKREQGNIQYF
TGTGCCAGCTCACCTACCAAGCGGGAGCAGGGAAACATTCAGTACTTC
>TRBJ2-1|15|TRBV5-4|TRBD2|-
CASSFPSGGVYEQFF
TGTGCCAGCAGCTTCCCTAGCGGGGGGGTCTATGAGCAGTTCTTC
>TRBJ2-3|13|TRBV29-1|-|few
CSVDGTFSDTQYF
TGCAGCGTTGACGGGACTTTCTCAGATACGCAGTATTTT
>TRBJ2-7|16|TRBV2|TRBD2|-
CASRTPRAGGPNEQYF
TGTGCCAGCAGGACCCCTCGGGCGGGGGGGCCGAACGAGCAGTACTTC
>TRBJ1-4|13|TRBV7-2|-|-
CASSLVYEEKLFF
TGTGCCAGCAGCTTAGTCTACGAAGAAAAACTGTTTTTT
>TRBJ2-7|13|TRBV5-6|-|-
CASSLAGIYEQYF
TGTGCCAGCAGCTTGGCAGGTATCTACGAGCAGTACTTC
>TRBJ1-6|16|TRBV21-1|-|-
CASKPGRGDYNSPLHF
TGTGCCAGCAAGCCGGGCAGGGGGGACTATAATTCACCCCTCCACTTT
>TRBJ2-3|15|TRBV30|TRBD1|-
CAWSPYRGSTDTQYF
TGTGCCTGGAGTCCCTACAGGGGAAGCACAGATACGCAGTATTTT
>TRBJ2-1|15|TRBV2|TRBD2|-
CASSERGLVNNEQFF
TGTGCCAGCAGTGAGAGGGGACTAGTCAACAATGAGCAGTTCTTC
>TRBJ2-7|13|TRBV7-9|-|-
CASSFRGSYEQYF
TGTGCCAGCAGCTTCAGGGGCTCCTACGAGCAGTACTTC
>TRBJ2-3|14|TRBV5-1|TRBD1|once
CASSGTGRGDTQYF
TGCGCCAGCAGCGGGACAGGGAGGGGAGATACGCAGTATTTT
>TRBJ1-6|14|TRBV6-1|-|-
CASLAGGTGGPLHF
TGTGCCAGCCTTGCGGGGGGAACGGGGGGACCCCTCCACTTT
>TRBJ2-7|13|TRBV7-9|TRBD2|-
CASSLGPGGEQYF
TGTGCCAGCAGCTTAGGTCCGGGGGGCGAGCAGTACTTC
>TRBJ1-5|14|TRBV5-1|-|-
CASSLGGFDQPQHF
TGCGCCAGCAGCTTGGGAGGGTTCGATCAGCCCCAGCATTTT
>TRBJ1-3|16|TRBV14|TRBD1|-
CASSPLWTGHGNTIYF
TGTGCCAGCAGCCCCCTGTGGACAGGGCATGGAAACACCATATATTTT
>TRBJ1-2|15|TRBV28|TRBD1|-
CASSQRTGGGYGYTF
TGTGCCAGCAGTCAAAGGACAGGGGGTGGCTATGGCTACACCTTC
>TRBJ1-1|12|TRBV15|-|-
CATSRGDSEAFF
TGTGCCACCAGCAGAGGCGACAGTGAAGCTTTCTTT
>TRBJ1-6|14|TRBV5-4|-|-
CASSLDQGHSPLHF
TGTGCCAGCAGCTTGGATCAGGGGCACTCACCCCTCCACTTT
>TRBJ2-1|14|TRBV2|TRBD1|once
CASSRQGRGNEQFF
TGTGCCAGCAGTCGACAGGGGAGAGGTAATGAGCAGTTCTTC
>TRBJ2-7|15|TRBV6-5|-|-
CASRDSWTVAYEQYF
TGTGCCAGCAGGGACAGTTGGACAGTGGCCTACGAGCAGTACTTC
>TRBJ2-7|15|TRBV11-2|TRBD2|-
CASSLEGGSSYEQYF
TGTGCCAGCAGCTTAGAGGGCGGGAGCTCCTACGAGCAGTACTTC